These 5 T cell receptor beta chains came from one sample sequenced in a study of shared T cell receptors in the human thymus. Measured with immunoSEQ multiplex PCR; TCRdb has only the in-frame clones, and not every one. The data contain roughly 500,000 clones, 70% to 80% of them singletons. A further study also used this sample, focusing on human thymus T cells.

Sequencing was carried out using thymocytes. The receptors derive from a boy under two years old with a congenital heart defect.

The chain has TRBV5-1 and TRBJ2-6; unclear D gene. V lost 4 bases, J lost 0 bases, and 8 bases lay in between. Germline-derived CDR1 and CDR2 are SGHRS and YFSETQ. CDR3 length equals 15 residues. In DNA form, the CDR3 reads TGCGCCAGCAGCCTGGTATTCTCTGGGGCCAACGTCCTGACTTTC. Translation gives CASSLVFSGANVLTF.

The CDR3 region has the DNA TGTGCCAGCAGTGAAGTGGAGAGGGGGTATGGCTACACCTTC. Residues: CASSEVERGYGYTF. The chain joins TRBV6-1 to TRBJ1-2, with a tentative D call TRBD1 (6 bases). The germline V and J ends were trimmed by 1 base and 5 bases, with 11 bases remaining between them. Per germline, CDR1 MNHNS and CDR2 SASEGT. The CDR3 covers 14 residues.

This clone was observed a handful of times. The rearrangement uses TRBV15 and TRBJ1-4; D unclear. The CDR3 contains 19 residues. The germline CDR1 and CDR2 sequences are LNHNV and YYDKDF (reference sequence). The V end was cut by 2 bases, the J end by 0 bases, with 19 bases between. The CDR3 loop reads CATSRPLIPGGATNEKLFF. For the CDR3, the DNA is TGTGCCACCAGCAGACCTCTGATCCCCGGAGGAGCAACTAATGAAAAACTGTTTTTT.

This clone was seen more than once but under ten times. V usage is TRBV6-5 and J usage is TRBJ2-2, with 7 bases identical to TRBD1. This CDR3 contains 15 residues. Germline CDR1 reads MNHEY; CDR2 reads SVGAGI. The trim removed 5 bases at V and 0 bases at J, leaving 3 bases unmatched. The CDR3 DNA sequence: TGTGCCAGCAGTCCGAGGGGGCCGAACACCGGGGAGCTGTTTTTT. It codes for CASSPRGPNTGELFF.

The CDR3 nucleotides read TGTGCCTGGATCCTACAACTAGCGGAGACCTCCTACGAGCAGTACTTC. This translates into CAWILQLAETSYEQYF. The V and J genes are TRBV30 and TRBJ2-7, with 8 positions matching TRBD2. There are 16 residues in the CDR3. V trimming: 4 bases; J trimming: 0 bases; junction bases outside the gene matches: 11. Per germline, CDR1 GTSNPN and CDR2 SVGIG (reference sequence).